Shown below are 25 T cell receptor beta chains from a single sample sequenced in a study of shared clonotypes between healthy human individuals. Assay: immunoSEQ multiplex PCR; the TCRdb copy retains only in-frame clones and omits some. The sample yields approximately 350,000 clones, 74% seen once. The sequenced sample was memory CD4+ T cells sorted from blood. Sample subset: CD45RA-negative fraction. The receptors derive from a man in his thirties or forties in good health.

This chain connects TRBV6-5 to TRBJ1-2; a weak D match, TRBD1 (5 bases). The V gene lost 6 bases and the J gene lost 2 bases, with 13 bases spanning the gap. Germline CDR1 is MNHEY and CDR2 is SVGAGI. This CDR3 is 14 amino acids long. The CDR3 here is CASRLIDRNYGYTF. CDR3 nucleotides: TGTGCCAGCAGGCTGATCGACAGAAACTATGGCTACACCTTC.

This clone was detected once. V is TRBV9 and J is TRBJ2-3; TRBD2 matches at 7 bases. The CDR3 spans 15 residues. V shed 0 bases, J shed 3 bases, and the junction held 4 bases outside the gene matches. Germline-derived CDR1 and CDR2 are SGDLS and YYNGEE. For the CDR3, the DNA is TGTGCCAGCAGCGTAGGGGCGGGAGCGACAGATACGCAGTATTTT. Translation gives CASSVGAGATDTQYF.

This rearrangement joins TRBV6-1 to TRBJ2-7; the D is unclear. Trimming shortened V by 4 bases and J by 6 bases, and 13 bases separated the two germline ends. The V gene's germline CDR1 is MNHNS and CDR2 SASEGT. This CDR3 is 13 amino acids long. CDR3 loop: CASSASGPAEQYF. In DNA, the CDR3 is TGTGCCAGCAGTGCGTCCGGACCCGCCGAGCAGTACTTC.

As to this clone: A single base is all that separates this from a far larger clone, so a read error is likely. The V gene is TRBV7-2, the J gene TRBJ2-1, with TRBD2 matching over 8 bases. The germline V gene encodes CDR1 SGHTA and CDR2 FQGNSA. The junction had 6 bases not matched to a gene; V was cut back by 0 bases and J by 8 bases. This CDR3 comprises 15 residues. The CDR3 loop reads CASSLANGRGDEQFF. In DNA, the CDR3 is TGTGCCAGCAGCTTAGCTAACGGGAGGGGGGATGAGCAGTTCTTC.

This clone was detected a few times. The chain couples TRBV5-1 to TRBJ1-2; D ambiguous. The CDR3 runs 13 residues. Looked up from germline, CDR1 is SGHRS and CDR2 is YFSETQ. Trimming removed 4 bases at V and 8 bases at J, with 15 bases between. CDR3 coding DNA: TGCGCCAGCAGCCTAGACCCCGCTGGGGGCTACACCTTC. Translation gives CASSLDPAGGYTF. Using reference TRBV5-1 and TRBJ1-2 for the parts outside the CDR3, the full variable domain is KAGVTQTPRYLIKTRGQQVTLSCSPISGHRSVSWYQQTPGQGLQFLFEYFSETQRNKGNFPGRFSGRQFSNSRSEMNVSTLELGDSALYLCASSLDPAGGYTFGSGTRLTVV.

The chain links TRBV5-1 to TRBJ2-7; 11 bases map to TRBD1. V shed 4 bases, J shed 4 bases, and the junction held 7 bases outside the gene matches. CDR1 SGHRS and CDR2 YFSETQ come from the germline V gene. The CDR3 runs to 15 residues. CDR3 region: CASSQRTGGGYEQYF. CDR3 bases: TGCGCCAGCAGCCAAAGGACAGGGGGCGGTTACGAGCAGTACTTC.

To note about this clone: Other DNA sequences of this sample code for an identical CDR3. The chain employs TRBV5-6 and TRBJ1-2, with a weak D call TRBD1 (6 bases). The CDR3 covers 14 residues. The V gene lost 1 base and the J gene lost 2 bases, with 9 bases spanning the gap. Germline V lookup: CDR1 SGHDT, CDR2 YYEEEE. The CDR3 reads CASSLIGGNYGYTF. CDR3 nucleotides: TGTGCCAGCAGCTTGATTGGGGGCAACTATGGCTACACCTTC.

This sequence joins TRBV27 and TRBJ2-7; 9 bases align to TRBD2. The CDR3 runs 13 residues. Germline V lookup: CDR1 MNHEY, CDR2 SMNVEV (reference sequence). V gave up 5 bases and J gave up 3 bases; unmatched junction bases: 2. CDR3 in amino acids: CASSVREGYEQYF. The CDR3 DNA is TGTGCCAGCAGTGTGCGGGAGGGCTACGAGCAGTACTTC.

This clone has just one count. This rearrangement joins TRBV7-9 to TRBJ2-1, with 10 bases that match TRBD2. Trimming cost V 10 bases and J 4 bases; bases outside gene matches: 16. The CDR3 runs to 17 residues. Germline V gives CDR1 SEHNR, CDR2 FQNEAQ (reference sequence). This CDR3 reads CATRTSGTARGYNEQFF. The CDR3 DNA sequence: TGTGCCACACGAACTAGCGGGACTGCTAGGGGTTACAATGAGCAGTTCTTC.

The chain links TRBV7-6 to TRBJ1-5; D perhaps matches TRBD1 (5 bases). The CDR3 is 14 residues long. Trimming took 5 bases from V and 6 from J, leaving 14 bases between them. From germline, CDR1 is SGHVS and CDR2 FNYEAQ. The CDR3 nucleotides read TGTGCCAGCAGCCCATTGGGGCCAGTTCAGCCCCAGCATTTT. Its protein product is CASSPLGPVQPQHF.

V and J are TRBV7-6 and TRBJ2-1; D possibly uses TRBD1 or TRBD2 (5 bases each). The CDR3 is 14 residues long. The ends were cut back, 1 base at V and 10 bases at J, with 14 bases in the middle. Germline assignment: CDR1 SGHVS and CDR2 FNYEAQ. DNA for the CDR3: TGTGCCAGCAGCTTAGAGGACTGGAACAGGGAGCAGTTCTTC. It codes for CASSLEDWNREQFF.

The chain is built from TRBV28 and TRBJ2-1; the D is unclear. Trimming cost V 2 bases and J 8 bases, with 7 bases left between them. Germline V lookup: CDR1 MDHEN, CDR2 SYDVKM. This CDR3 is 12 amino acids long. The CDR3 loop reads CASSLPRYEQFF. Here the CDR3 DNA reads TGTGCCAGCAGTTTACCCCGATATGAGCAGTTCTTC.

The V gene is TRBV6-5, the J gene TRBJ1-4; a weak D match, TRBD1 (5 bases). Germline V CDR1 and CDR2: MNHEY, SVGAGI. The CDR3 runs to 16 residues. V was pared by 2 bases and J by 0 bases, with 10 bases between. The DNA for the CDR3 is TGTGCCAGCAGTTACCGGGGGACGGCAACTAATGAAAAACTGTTTTTT. It translates to CASSYRGTATNEKLFF.

This chain uses TRBV2 with TRBJ2-5; D call uncertain. Trimming cost V 6 bases and J 5 bases, with 7 bases left between them. Germline V CDR1 and CDR2: SNHLY, FYNNEI. The CDR3 is 11 residues long. DNA of the CDR3: TGTGCCAGCAGAGGAAGGGAGACCCAGTACTTC. Translation gives CASRGRETQYF.

This clone was picked up one time. The CDR3 region is CASSTNYRGSLEQYF. Here the CDR3 DNA reads TGTGCCAGTAGTACGAACTACAGGGGATCCCTCGAGCAGTACTTC. This chain connects TRBV19 to TRBJ2-7, with 7 positions matching TRBD1. The CDR3 sequence is 15 residues long. V shed 4 bases, J shed 6 bases, and the junction held 12 bases outside the gene matches. From germline, CDR1 is LNHDA and CDR2 SQIVND (reference sequence).

The chain recombines TRBV10-1 with TRBJ2-7; D ambiguous. This CDR3 has 14 residues. Trimming pared 0 bases from V and 3 bases from J, leaving 9 bases between. CDR1 is WNHNN and CDR2 is SYGVQD in the germline V gene (reference sequence). For the CDR3, the DNA is TGCGCCAGCAGTGAGTCGGCAGGCTACTACGAGCAGTACTTC. Translation gives CASSESAGYYEQYF.

The CDR3 spells CASSKTGRVQETQYF. In DNA, the CDR3 is TGTGCCAGCAGCAAGACAGGGAGGGTCCAAGAGACCCAGTACTTC. V and J are TRBV6-5 and TRBJ2-5, with D possibly called TRBD1 or TRBD2 (7 bases each). Trimming removed 6 bases at V and 1 base at J, with 15 bases between. CDR3 size: 15 residues. In germline, CDR1 is MNHEY, CDR2 SVGAGI.

The rearrangement links TRBV9 to TRBJ2-1, with 10 bases fitting TRBD2. The CDR3 extends over 16 amino acids. Trimming cost V 3 bases and J 3 bases; bases outside gene matches: 6. Per germline, CDR1 SGDLS and CDR2 YYNGEE. The CDR3 bases are TGTGCCAGCAGCGGTCCAGCTAGCGGGGGCTACAATGAGCAGTTCTTC. Its translation: CASSGPASGGYNEQFF.

The V gene is TRBV18, the J gene TRBJ1-5; D is uncertain. CDR3 size: 15 residues. V was cut by 4 bases and J by 3 bases, with 13 bases left in between. Germline CDR1 KGHSH, CDR2 LQKENI. The CDR3 DNA reads as TGTGCCAGCTCACGCCCGGATGTGGACAATCAGCCCCAGCATTTT. Translated: CASSRPDVDNQPQHF.

The V call is TRBV27, the J call TRBJ2-5; D is perhaps TRBD2 (5 bases). The CDR3 consists of 13 residues. Germline CDR1 reads MNHEY; CDR2 reads SMNVEV (reference sequence). The V end was cut by 6 bases, the J end by 4 bases, with 12 bases between. The CDR3 protein is CASSGNLGETQYF. As DNA, the CDR3 is TGTGCCAGCAGCGGGAATCTTGGAGAGACCCAGTACTTC.

This clone came up once. The chain carries TRBV6-1 and TRBJ2-3; D remains ambiguous. The CDR3 is made up of 16 amino acids. Germline V gene sequence: CDR1 MNHNS, CDR2 SASEGT. V lost 2 bases, J lost 0 bases, and 12 bases lay in between. DNA of the CDR3: TGTGCCAGCAGTGAAAAGTTGGCGGTCAGCACAGATACGCAGTATTTT. Residues: CASSEKLAVSTDTQYF.

This chain joins TRBV13 and TRBJ1-3; D is unclear. Germline loops: CDR1 PRHDT, CDR2 FYEKMQ (reference sequence). This CDR3 is 14 amino acids long. V was shortened by 3 bases and J by 0 bases, with 6 bases between the two germline ends. The CDR3 bases are TGTGCCAGCAGCTTCGCGAGCTCTGGAAACACCATATATTTT. Its translation: CASSFASSGNTIYF.

The V gene is TRBV7-2, the J gene TRBJ2-5; perhaps TRBD2 as D (6 bases). This CDR3 is built from 14 residues. The germline V gene has CDR1 SGHTA and CDR2 FQGNSA. V was trimmed by 1 base and J by 7 bases, leaving 13 bases between them. The CDR3: CASSLGRDQGTQYF. Here the CDR3 DNA reads TGTGCCAGCAGCTTAGGGCGGGATCAGGGGACCCAGTACTTC.

V usage is TRBV5-4 and J usage is TRBJ2-3; 9 nucleotides align to TRBD1. Looked up from germline, CDR1 is SGHNT and CDR2 is YYREEE (reference sequence). Trimming at V came to 4 bases and at J to 5 bases, leaving 8 bases not matched to a gene. The length of the CDR3 is 15 residues. The CDR3 loop reads CASSNVPGQGDTQYF. In DNA, the CDR3 is TGTGCCAGCAGCAACGTCCCGGGACAGGGAGATACGCAGTATTTT.

CDR3 residues: CASSLVMQGGTGELFF. The CDR3 bases are TGTGCCAGCAGCTTAGTGATGCAGGGCGGCACCGGGGAGCTGTTTTTT. This chain links TRBV11-2 with TRBJ2-2; maybe TRBD1 (5 bases). V lost 1 base, J lost 4 bases, and 13 bases lay in between. Per the germline V gene, CDR1 is SGHAT and CDR2 is FQNNGV. The CDR3 is 16 amino acids.